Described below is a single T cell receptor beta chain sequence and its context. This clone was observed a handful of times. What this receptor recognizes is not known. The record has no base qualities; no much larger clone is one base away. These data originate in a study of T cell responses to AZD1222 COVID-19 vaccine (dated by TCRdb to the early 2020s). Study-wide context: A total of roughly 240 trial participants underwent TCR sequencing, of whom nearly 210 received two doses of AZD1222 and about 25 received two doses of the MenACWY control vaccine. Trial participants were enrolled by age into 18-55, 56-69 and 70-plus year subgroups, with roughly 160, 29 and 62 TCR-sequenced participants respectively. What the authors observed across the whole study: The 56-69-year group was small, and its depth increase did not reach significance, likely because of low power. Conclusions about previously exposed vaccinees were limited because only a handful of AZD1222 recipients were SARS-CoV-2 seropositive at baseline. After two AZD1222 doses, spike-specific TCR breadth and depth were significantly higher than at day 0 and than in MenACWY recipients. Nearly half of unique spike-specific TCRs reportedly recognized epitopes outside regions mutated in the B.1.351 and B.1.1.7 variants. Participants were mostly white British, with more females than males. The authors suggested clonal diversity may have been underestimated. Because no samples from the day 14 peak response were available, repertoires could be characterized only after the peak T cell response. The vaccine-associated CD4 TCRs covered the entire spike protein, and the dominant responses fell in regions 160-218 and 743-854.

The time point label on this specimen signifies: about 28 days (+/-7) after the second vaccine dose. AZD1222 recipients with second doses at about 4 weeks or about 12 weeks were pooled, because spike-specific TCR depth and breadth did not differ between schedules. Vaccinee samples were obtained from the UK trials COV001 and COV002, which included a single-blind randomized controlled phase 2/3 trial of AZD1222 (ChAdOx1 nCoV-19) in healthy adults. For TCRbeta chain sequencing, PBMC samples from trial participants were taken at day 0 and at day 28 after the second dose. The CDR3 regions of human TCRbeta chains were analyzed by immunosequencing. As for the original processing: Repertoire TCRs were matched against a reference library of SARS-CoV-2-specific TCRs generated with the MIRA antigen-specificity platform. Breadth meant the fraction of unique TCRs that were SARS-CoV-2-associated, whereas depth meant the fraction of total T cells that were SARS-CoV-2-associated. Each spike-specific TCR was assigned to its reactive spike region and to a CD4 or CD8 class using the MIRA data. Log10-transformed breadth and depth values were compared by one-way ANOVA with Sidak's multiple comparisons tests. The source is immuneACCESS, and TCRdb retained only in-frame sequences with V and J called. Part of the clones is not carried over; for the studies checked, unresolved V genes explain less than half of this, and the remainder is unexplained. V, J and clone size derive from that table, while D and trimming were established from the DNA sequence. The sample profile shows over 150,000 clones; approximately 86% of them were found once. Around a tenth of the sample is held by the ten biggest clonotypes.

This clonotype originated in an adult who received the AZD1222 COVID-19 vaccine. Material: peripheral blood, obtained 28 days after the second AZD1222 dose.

The CDR3: CASSLGPRANQPQHF. The sequenced DNA is TGTGCCAGCAGCTTGGGCCCCCGGGCGAATCAGCCCCAGCATTTT. Rearrangement joined TRBV7-2 to TRBJ1-5; the D gene identity is not certain. The CDR3 goes from the cysteine to the phenylalanine over 15 residues. Here the CDR3 DNA is all that survives: 45 bases in frame from base 1. CDR1 and CDR2, per the germline V gene, are SGHTA and FQGNSA. V sheds 3 bases and J sheds 4 bases, leaving 13 bases between their ends.